What follows are 25 T cell receptor beta chains derived from one specimen sequenced in a study of response to subunit inactivated influenza vaccine. TCRdb analysed the RT-PCR reads with MiXCR anew, one entry per CDR3 protein. The data show some 850,000 distinct CDR3 sequences, around 18% seen once. Sequences were derived from PBMCs from blood, sampled roughly 5 days after vaccination. These receptors originate from a man in his forties or fifties who received an inactivated influenza vaccine.

This clonotype occurred a few times. The chain joins TRBV3-1 to TRBJ2-7; tentative D call: TRBD1 (7 bases). The CDR3 loop spans 18 amino acids. Germline CDR1 reads LGHDT; CDR2 reads YNNKEL (reference sequence). Trimming took off 1 base at V and 3 bases at J, with 22 bases between the two ends. The CDR3 is CASSQGVASWQGGYEQYF. The CDR3 bases are TGTGCCAGCAGCCAAGGGGTAGCCTCTTGGCAGGGGGGCTACGAGCAGTACTTC.

This chain uses TRBV2 with TRBJ1-4, with 9 bases lining up with TRBD1. Trimming took 5 bases from V and 7 from J; bases not matched to a gene: 5. The CDR3 consists of 14 residues. The V gene's germline CDR1 is SNHLY and CDR2 FYNNEI. The CDR3: CASSQDRGGEKLFF. The CDR3 bases are TGTGCCAGCAGTCAGGACAGGGGAGGTGAAAAACTGTTTTTT. The entire variable domain, with the rest obtained from reference TRBV2 and TRBJ1-4, is as follows: EPEVTQTPSHQVTQMGQEVILRCVPISNHLYFYWYRQILGQKVEFLVSFYNNEISEKSEIFDDQFSVERPDGSNFTLKIRSTKLEDSAMYFCASSQDRGGEKLFFGSGTQLSVL.

This clonotype occurred a few times. The CDR3 spells CASRRDWAEETQYF. In DNA form, the CDR3 reads TGTGCCAGCAGGCGTGACTGGGCCGAAGAGACCCAGTACTTC. This rearrangement joins TRBV6-1 to TRBJ2-5; the D is unclear. V was trimmed by 6 bases and J by 3 bases, leaving 14 bases between them. Germline CDR1 is MNHNS and CDR2 is SASEGT. The CDR3 is 14 amino acids.

The sample holds a few counts of this clonotype. The rearrangement joins TRBV20-1 to TRBJ2-5; D might be TRBD2 (5 bases). The CDR3 length is 15 residues. The germline gives CDR1 DFQATT, CDR2 SNEGSKA (reference sequence). Trimming removed 0 bases at V and 5 bases at J, with 16 bases between. CDR3 loop: CSARDVTEPGETQYF. CDR3 bases: TGCAGTGCTAGAGATGTTACAGAACCGGGGGAGACCCAGTACTTC.

This clonotype was counted between two and nine times. The chain combines TRBV24-1 with TRBJ2-7; 7 bases are a match to TRBD1. From germline, CDR1 is KGHDR and CDR2 SFDVKD. J gave up 9 bases and V 2 bases, and 3 bases lay outside the gene matches. The CDR3 covers 12 residues. The CDR3 region is CATSDSRQGQYF. The CDR3, as DNA: TGTGCCACCAGTGATTCCCGACAGGGGCAGTACTTC.

V gene TRBV29-1 combines with J gene TRBJ2-3; D possibly corresponds to TRBD2 (6 bases). The length of the CDR3 is 13 residues. Trimming left V 8 bases short and J 1 base short, with 13 bases between. Germline CDR1 reads SQVTM; CDR2 reads ANQGSEA. The CDR3 region has the DNA TGCAGCCTCGGGACTGGGGGCACAGATACGCAGTATTTT. It encodes CSLGTGGTDTQYF.

This clonotype has more than one count but fewer than ten. V is TRBV7-8 and J is TRBJ2-7, with D perhaps TRBD1 or TRBD2 (5 bases each). V lost 5 bases and J lost 1, with 9 bases in between. CDR1 SGHVS and CDR2 FQNEAQ come from the germline V gene. CDR3 length: 13 amino acids. The DNA of the CDR3 is TGTGCCAGCAGCGAGGGACCGTCCTACGAGCAGTACTTC. It yields the protein CASSEGPSYEQYF.

This clonotype occurred a few times. The chain carries TRBV3-1 and TRBJ2-7, with 7 bases fitting TRBD2. The CDR3 is 15 residues long. CDR1 is LGHDT, CDR2 YNNKEL, per germline (reference sequence). With 5 bases clipped from V and 3 bases from J, the junction kept 10 bases outside the gene matches. The CDR3 nucleotides are TGTGCCAGCAGCGTCTCGGGGGGAGTCAACTACGAGCAGTACTTC. Amino acids: CASSVSGGVNYEQYF.

This chain links TRBV12-3 or TRBV12-4 with TRBJ1-5; perhaps TRBD1 as D (6 bases). The CDR3 extends over 14 amino acids. Trimming pared 5 bases from V and 6 bases from J, leaving 14 bases between. In DNA, the CDR3 is TGTGCCAGCAGTCCGACGACAGGAGCTCAGCCCCAGCATTTT. Translation: CASSPTTGAQPQHF.

This chain joins TRBV5-1 and TRBJ2-7; D gene uncertain. The CDR3 contains 12 residues. The V end lost 7 bases, the J end lost 5 bases, and 13 bases lay between the germline ends. CDR1 and CDR2 (germline): SGHRS, YFSETQ. Here the CDR3 DNA reads TGCGCCAGCTTTGAGGCTCCCCACGAGCAGTACTTC. It specifies CASFEAPHEQYF.

This clonotype has ten or more counts. V gene TRBV12-3 or TRBV12-4 combines with J gene TRBJ2-2; possible D gene TRBD2, 7 bases. This CDR3 comprises 15 residues. Trimming removed 3 bases at V and 4 bases at J, with 12 bases between. CDR3 protein: CASSLWGGPTGELFF. The CDR3 DNA follows: TGTGCCAGCAGTTTGTGGGGGGGCCCCACCGGGGAGCTGTTTTTT.

V is TRBV5-1 and J is TRBJ2-6; the D gene is possibly TRBD2 (6 bases). The CDR3 is 20 amino acids. In germline, CDR1 is SGHRS, CDR2 YFSETQ. Between the trimmed V and J ends, which lost 7 bases and 0 bases, there was a span of 26 bases. The CDR3 DNA is TGCGCCAGCGGTATGCCCTTTGCCTACGGGAGCCTCTCTGGGGCCAACGTCCTGACTTTC. It is translated as CASGMPFAYGSLSGANVLTF.

Turning to this clonotype: This may arise from a read error, as a much more abundant clone is one base away. The chain is built from TRBV29-1 and TRBJ2-7, with TRBD2 identical over 8 bases. The J segment lost 4 bases and the V segment lost 6 bases, leaving 14 bases of the junction unmatched. The length of the CDR3 is 15 residues. The V gene's germline CDR1 is SQVTM and CDR2 ANQGSEA. The CDR3 DNA reads TGCAGCGTAGAACTAGCGGAAGTGTTGCCGTACGAGCAGTACTTC. Translating gives CSVELAEVLPYEQYF.

The V call is TRBV7-8, the J call TRBJ2-1, with TRBD2 identical over 7 bases. V dropped 5 bases and J dropped 9; count of bases not matched to a gene: 7. This CDR3 has 13 amino acids. Germline CDR1 SGHVS, CDR2 FQNEAQ. The CDR3 here is CASSRPVAGEQFF. The CDR3, as DNA: TGTGCCAGCAGCAGACCCGTAGCGGGTGAGCAGTTCTTC.

This clonotype was seen at least ten times. This chain uses TRBV5-1 with TRBJ1-5, with TRBD1 as a possible D gene (5 bases). Germline V lookup: CDR1 SGHRS, CDR2 YFSETQ. The CDR3 contains 16 residues. The V end was cut by 1 base, the J end by 6 bases, with 17 bases between. DNA for the CDR3: TGCGCCAGCAGCTTGTGGGGCAGGGAAGTGGGTCAGCCCCAGCATTTT. It codes for CASSLWGREVGQPQHF. The variable domain in full, with the rest retrieved from reference TRBV5-1 and TRBJ1-5, is KAGVTQTPRYLIKTRGQQVTLSCSPISGHRSVSWYQQTPGQGLQFLFEYFSETQRNKGNFPGRFSGRQFSNSRSEMNVSTLELGDSALYLCASSLWGREVGQPQHFGDGTRLSIL.

J is TRBJ2-5 and V is TRBV18; the D gene could be TRBD1 or TRBD2 (5 bases each). CDR1 is KGHSH, CDR2 LQKENI, per germline. The CDR3 contains 15 residues. Trimming left V 0 bases short and J 1 base short, with 9 bases between. As DNA, the CDR3 is TGTGCCAGCTCACCACCGATTGGGGGCCAAGAGACCCAGTACTTC. This sequence encodes CASSPPIGGQETQYF.

The CDR3 here is CASSLATRRSGETQYF. In DNA form, the CDR3 reads TGTGCCAGCAGCTTAGCTACGCGGAGATCAGGGGAGACCCAGTACTTC. This chain links TRBV7-2 with TRBJ2-5; possible D gene TRBD1, 5 bases. Germline V lookup: CDR1 SGHTA, CDR2 FQGNSA. The CDR3 totals 16 residues. V was shortened by 0 bases and J by 5 bases, with 16 bases between the two germline ends.

This clonotype was picked up a small number of times. The CDR3 DNA follows: TGCGCCAGCAGCACTAGCGGGGGGGCATCCTACAATGAGCAGTTCTTC. Translating it yields CASSTSGGASYNEQFF. V usage is TRBV5-1 and J usage is TRBJ2-1, with 13 nucleotides matching TRBD2. Trimming removed 4 bases from V and 1 base from J; junction bases left unmatched: 2. CDR3 size: 16 residues. Germline CDR1 is SGHRS and CDR2 is YFSETQ.

The V and J genes are TRBV5-1 and TRBJ1-6; 12 positions match TRBD1. After removal of 0 bases from V and 10 bases from J, the junction contained 5 bases not matched to a gene. The length of the CDR3 is 16 residues. Germline V gene data show CDR1 as SGHRS and CDR2 as YFSETQ. This CDR3 reads CASSLEGQGAQSPLHF. DNA for the CDR3: TGCGCCAGCAGCTTGGAGGGACAGGGGGCCCAATCACCCCTCCACTTT.

The rearrangement links TRBV7-8 to TRBJ2-5; TRBD1 matches at 7 bases. There are 15 residues in the CDR3. In germline, CDR1 is SGHVS, CDR2 FQNEAQ. The junction had 12 bases not matched to a gene; V was cut back by 5 bases and J by 6 bases. The CDR3, as DNA: TGTGCCAGCAGCATTGGGACAGCAACTATGAAGACCCAGTACTTC. Its translation is CASSIGTATMKTQYF.

V is TRBV4-3 and J is TRBJ1-4; TRBD1 is a possible D gene (6 bases). V shed 1 base and J shed 4 bases, with 13 bases lying between them. The V gene's germline CDR1 is LGHNA and CDR2 YSLEER. This CDR3 is 16 amino acids long. The CDR3 nucleotides are TGCGCCAGCAGCCAAGGTTACAGGGTTGGTAATGAAAAACTGTTTTTT. It is translated as CASSQGYRVGNEKLFF.

This clonotype was detected a few times. This chain uses TRBV4-2 with TRBJ2-6, with D perhaps matching TRBD2 (5 bases). V was clipped by 0 bases and J by 1 base, with 10 bases between them. This CDR3 contains 17 residues. Germline CDR1 is LGHNA and CDR2 is YNFKEQ. In nucleotides, the CDR3 is TGTGCCAGCAGCCAAGATTGGGAGAAATCTGGGGCCAACGTCCTGACTTTC. It codes for CASSQDWEKSGANVLTF.

This clonotype turned up a few times. This chain uses TRBV11-1 with TRBJ2-2; D is unclear. The CDR3 is 18 amino acids. Germline lookup yields CDR1 SGHAT and CDR2 FQDESV (reference sequence). Trimming shortened V by 4 bases and J by 0 bases, and 18 bases separated the two germline ends. The DNA of the CDR3 is TGTGCCAGCAGCTACCCCCCGAGGCTACCATCGAACACCGGGGAGCTGTTTTTT. Amino acids: CASSYPPRLPSNTGELFF.

This clonotype was seen ten or more times. This sequence joins TRBV6-5 and TRBJ2-7, with TRBD1 as a possible D gene (6 bases). In germline, CDR1 is MNHEY, CDR2 SVGAGI. The V gene lost 2 bases and the J gene lost 3 bases, with 11 bases spanning the gap. This CDR3 spans 14 amino acids. The CDR3, as DNA: TGTGCCAGCAGTTACGGATTACAGGGCTACGAGCAGTACTTC. Translated: CASSYGLQGYEQYF.

This chain uses TRBV6-1 with TRBJ2-2; TRBD1 agrees at 7 bases. This CDR3 is built from 17 residues. V lost 8 bases and J lost 2; bases outside the gene matches: 14. Germline CDR1 is MNHNS and CDR2 is SASEGT. CDR3 bases: TGTGCCAGCCGGGACAGAACTATCCTAACAAACACCGGGGAGCTGTTTTTT. Translating it yields CASRDRTILTNTGELFF.